Below, one T cell receptor (beta chain) is given with its context. Trimming pared 0 bases from V and 5 bases from J, leaving 14 bases between. CDR1 is SGHAT, CDR2 FQNNGV, per germline. CDR3 size: 15 residues. Profiling relied on immunoSEQ multiplex PCR, and the TCRdb table lists in-frame clones only, not all of them. The sample holds about 1.5 million clones, around 97% seen once. The data were taken from a study of shared clonotypes between healthy human individuals. Sample: naive CD4+ T cells sorted from blood. As to subset: CD45RA+ positively selected. The chain is built from TRBV11-2 and TRBJ2-7; the D call may be TRBD1 or TRBD2 (8 bases each). The TCR was taken from a man younger than 40 in good health. CDR3 amino acids: CASSLDRGGQDEQYF. The DNA of the CDR3 is TGTGCCAGCAGCTTAGATCGGGGGGGACAGGACGAGCAGTACTTC.